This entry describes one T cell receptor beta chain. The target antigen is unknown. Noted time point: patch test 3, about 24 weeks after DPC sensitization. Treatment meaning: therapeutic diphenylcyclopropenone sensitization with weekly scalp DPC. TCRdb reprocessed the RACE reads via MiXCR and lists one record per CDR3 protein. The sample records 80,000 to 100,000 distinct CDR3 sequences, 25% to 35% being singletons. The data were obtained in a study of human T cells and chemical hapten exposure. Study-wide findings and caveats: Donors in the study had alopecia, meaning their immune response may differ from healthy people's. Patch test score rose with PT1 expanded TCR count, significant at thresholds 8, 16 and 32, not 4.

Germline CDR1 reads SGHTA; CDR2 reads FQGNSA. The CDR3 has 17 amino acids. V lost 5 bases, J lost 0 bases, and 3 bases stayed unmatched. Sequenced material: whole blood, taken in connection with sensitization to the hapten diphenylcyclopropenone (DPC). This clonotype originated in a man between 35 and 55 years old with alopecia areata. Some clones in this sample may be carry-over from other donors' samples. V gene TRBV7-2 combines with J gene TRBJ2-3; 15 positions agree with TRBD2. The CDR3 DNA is TGTGCCAGCAGCCGGACTAGCGGGAGGGGGAGCACAGATACGCAGTATTTT. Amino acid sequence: CASSRTSGRGSTDTQYF.